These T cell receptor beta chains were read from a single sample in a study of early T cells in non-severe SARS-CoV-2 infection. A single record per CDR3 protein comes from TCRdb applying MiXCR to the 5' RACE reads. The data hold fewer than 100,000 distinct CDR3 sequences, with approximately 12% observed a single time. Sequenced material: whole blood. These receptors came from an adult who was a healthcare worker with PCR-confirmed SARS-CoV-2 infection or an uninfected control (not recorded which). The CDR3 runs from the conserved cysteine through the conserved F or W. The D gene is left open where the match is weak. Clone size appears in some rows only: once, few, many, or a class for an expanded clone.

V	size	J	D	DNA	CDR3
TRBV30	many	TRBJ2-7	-	TGTGCCTGGGCGGGACTTTACGAGCAGTACTTC	CAWAGLYEQYF
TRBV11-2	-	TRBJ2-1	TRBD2	TGTGCCAGCAGCTTACGGGGTAGCGGGAAAAATGAGCAGTTCTTC	CASSLRGSGKNEQFF
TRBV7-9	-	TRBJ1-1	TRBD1	TGTGCCAGCAGCTTCGGACAGGTCCACACTGAAGCTTTCTTT	CASSFGQVHTEAFF
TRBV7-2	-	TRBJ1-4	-	TGTGCCAGCAGCCTCGCTGGGGCAGGTGAAAAACTGTTTTTT	CASSLAGAGEKLFF
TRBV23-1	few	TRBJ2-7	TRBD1	TGCGCCAGCAGTCAGCCTGCCCACAGGGGGCACTACGAGCAGTACTTC	CASSQPAHRGHYEQYF
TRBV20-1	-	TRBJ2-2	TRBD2	TGCAGTGCTAGCCGGGGCGGGAGGGCCCTCGCCGGGGAGCTGTTTTTT	CSASRGGRALAGELFF
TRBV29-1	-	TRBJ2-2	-	TGCAGCGTTGAAGTGGAAGGGCCCCCCGGGGAGCTGTTTTTT	CSVEVEGPPGELFF
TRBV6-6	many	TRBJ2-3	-	TGTGCCAGCAGTTACTGGCCTAGCGGCACAGATACGCAGTATTTT	CASSYWPSGTDTQYF
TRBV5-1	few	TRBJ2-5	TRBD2	TGCGCCAGCAGTTCCACGGGGACTAGCGGGAGTCCCCAGTACTTC	CASSSTGTSGSPQYF
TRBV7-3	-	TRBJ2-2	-	TGTGCCAGCAGCTACCAGGGAACCGGGGAGCTGTTTTTT	CASSYQGTGELFF
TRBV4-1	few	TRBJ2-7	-	TGCGCCAGCAGCCAAGGAGGCGACTACGAGCAGTACTTC	CASSQGGDYEQYF
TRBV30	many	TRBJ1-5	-	TGTGCCTGGAGTCCCGACAGAGATCAGCCCCAGCATTTT	CAWSPDRDQPQHF
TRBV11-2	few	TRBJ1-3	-	TGTGCCAGCTGTCGGTCCCGGGGGCGCGGAAACACCATATATTTT	CASCRSRGRGNTIYF
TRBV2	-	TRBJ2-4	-	TGTGCCAGCACCGGACAGTCCAAAAACATTCAGTACTTC	CASTGQSKNIQYF
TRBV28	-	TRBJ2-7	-	TGTGCGACCGGGGGCCTCTACGAGCAGTACTTC	CATGGLYEQYF
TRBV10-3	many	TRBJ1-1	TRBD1	TGTGCCATCAGGAGCACAGGGGGAGGCGGCACTGAAGCTTTCTTT	CAIRSTGGGGTEAFF
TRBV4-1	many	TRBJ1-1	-	TGCGCCAGCAGCCAAGATGAGAAGGGTCGTGAAGCTTTCTTT	CASSQDEKGREAFF
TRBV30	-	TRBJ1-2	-	TGTGCCTGGAGAGCAAGGGCCCTTAACTATGGCTACACCTTC	CAWRARALNYGYTF
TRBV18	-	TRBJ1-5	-	TGTGCCAGCTCACCAATAGGGATGCAGCCCCAGCATTTT	CASSPIGMQPQHF
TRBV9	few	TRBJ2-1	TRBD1	TGTGCCAGCAGCGAGTTGCTGGGGACAGGGGACAATGAGCAGTTCTTC	CASSELLGTGDNEQFF
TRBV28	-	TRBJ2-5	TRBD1	TGTGCCAGCAGCCTAATATGGACAGGGGGAGAGACCCAGTACTTC	CASSLIWTGGETQYF
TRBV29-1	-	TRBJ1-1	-	TGCAGCGTTGAAAACGGAGGGAACACTGAAGCTTTCTTT	CSVENGGNTEAFF
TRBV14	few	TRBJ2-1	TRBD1	TGTGCCAGCAGCCAAGAATACAGGGGGTTTAAGTCGGGTTTTGATGAGCAGTTCTTC	CASSQEYRGFKSGFDEQFF
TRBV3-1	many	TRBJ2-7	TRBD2	TGTGCCAGCAGCCACAGGGAGGGGCACGAGCAGTACTTC	CASSHREGHEQYF
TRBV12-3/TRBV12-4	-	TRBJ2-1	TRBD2	TGTGCCAGCAGTTCTCTAGCGGGAGTTATGTATGAGCAGTTCTTC	CASSSLAGVMYEQFF
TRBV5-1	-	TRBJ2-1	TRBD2	TGCGCCAGCAGCTTGGACCTAGCGGGAACCTACAATGAGCAGTTCTTC	CASSLDLAGTYNEQFF
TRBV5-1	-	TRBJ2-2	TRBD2	TGCGCCAGCAAGTTTTCCACCGCGGGAGGGGGCACCGGGGAGCTGTTTTTT	CASKFSTAGGGTGELFF
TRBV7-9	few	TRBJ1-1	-	TGTGCCAGCAGCGACGATAGGGGAGGATCAAGCGCTGAAGCTTTCTTT	CASSDDRGGSSAEAFF
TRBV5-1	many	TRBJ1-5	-	TGCGCCAGCAGCTCACAGGGAGGTCAGCCCCAGCATTTT	CASSSQGGQPQHF
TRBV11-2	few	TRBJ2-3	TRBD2	TGTGCCAGCAGCCACGGACTAGCGGGAGCAACAGATACGCAGTATTTT	CASSHGLAGATDTQYF
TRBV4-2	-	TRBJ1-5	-	TGTGCCAGCAGCCAAACCTTGGGGGACGGCAATCAGCCCCAGCATTTT	CASSQTLGDGNQPQHF
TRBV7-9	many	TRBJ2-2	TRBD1	TGTGCCAGCAGTCGGACAGGGGTAACCGGGGAGCTGTTTTTT	CASSRTGVTGELFF
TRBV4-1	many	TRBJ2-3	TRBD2	TGCGCCAGCAGCCCGGGGCTAGCGGGTGACACTCCCACAGATACGCAGTATTTT	CASSPGLAGDTPTDTQYF
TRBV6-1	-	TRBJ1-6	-	TGTGCCAGCAGTGACACGGGGATCAGCTCCTATAATTCACCCCTCCACTTT	CASSDTGISSYNSPLHF
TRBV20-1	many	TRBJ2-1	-	TGCAGTGCTAGAGATTTAGGGGGGAGCTCCTACAATGAGCAGTTCTTC	CSARDLGGSSYNEQFF
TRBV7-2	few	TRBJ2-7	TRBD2	TGTGCCAGCAGCTTAGGGGCACGGACTAGCGACTCCTACGAGCAGTACTTC	CASSLGARTSDSYEQYF
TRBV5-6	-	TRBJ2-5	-	TGTGCCAGCAGCTTGATGGGGTTAGCGCCTCAAGAGACCCAGTACTTC	CASSLMGLAPQETQYF
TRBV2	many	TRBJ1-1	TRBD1	TGTGCCAGCGCTGACAGGGGAAGCACTGAAGCTTTCTTT	CASADRGSTEAFF
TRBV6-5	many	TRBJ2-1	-	TGTGCCAGCAGGCGCCGAGATTTGGGGAACAATGAGCAGTTCTTC	CASRRRDLGNNEQFF
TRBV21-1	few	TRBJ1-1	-	TGTGCCAGCAGCTGGTCGCAGAGGAACACTGAAGCTTTCTTT	CASSWSQRNTEAFF
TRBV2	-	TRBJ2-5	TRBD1	TGTGCCAGCAGTGGACCTACAGGGGGGCAAGAGACCCAGTACTTC	CASSGPTGGQETQYF
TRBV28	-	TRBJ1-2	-	TGTGCCAGCAGTTCCGACACTGGGGTGAGAGGCTACACCTTC	CASSSDTGVRGYTF
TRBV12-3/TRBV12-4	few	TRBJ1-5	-	TGTGCCAGCAGTTTTGGGCAGACCTATAGCAATCAGCCCCAGCATTTT	CASSFGQTYSNQPQHF
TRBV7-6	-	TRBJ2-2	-	TGTGCCAGCAGCCGTGGGGAGCTGTTTTTT	CASSRGELFF
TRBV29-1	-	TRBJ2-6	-	TGCAGCGCCCAACAGGGCACTGGGGCCAACGTCCTGACTTTC	CSAQQGTGANVLTF
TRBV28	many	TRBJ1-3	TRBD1	TGTGCCAGCAGTTTCCGGGACAGGGCTGAAAACACCATATATTTT	CASSFRDRAENTIYF
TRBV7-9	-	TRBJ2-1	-	TGTGCCAGCAGCTTAGGTACCGGGAGCTCCTACAATGAGCAGTTCTTC	CASSLGTGSSYNEQFF
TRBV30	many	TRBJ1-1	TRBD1	TGTGCCTCAAAATTAGGGGGCGCGATCACTGAAGCTTTCTTT	CASKLGGAITEAFF
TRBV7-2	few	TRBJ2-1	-	TGTGCCAGCAGCTTAGAAAGTTTTCATGAGCAGTTCTTC	CASSLESFHEQFF